This passage covers 31 T cell receptor beta chains from one sample sequenced in a study of control samples from healthy donors and cancer patients. Sequencing was performed with immunoSEQ multiplex PCR; in TCRdb, only in-frame clones are kept and a portion is missing. The top ten hold approximately 2.8% of the sample, which has approximately 49,000 clones, around 85% seen once. Sequences were obtained from PBMCs. Receptor source: a woman aged 45-65 years with lung cancer.

The chain is built from TRBV5-5 and TRBJ1-4; D is uncertain. The V gene lost 4 bases and the J gene lost 0 bases, with 7 bases spanning the gap. Germline CDR1 is SGHKS and CDR2 is YYEKEE (reference sequence). This CDR3 comprises 14 residues. CDR3 sequence (DNA): TGTGCCAGCAGCGAGACCGCAACTAATGAAAAACTGTTTTTT. This gives the protein CASSETATNEKLFF. The full variable domain, rest sourced from reference TRBV5-5 and TRBJ1-4, is DAGVTQSPTHLIKTRGQQVTLRCSPISGHKSVSWYQQVLGQGPQFIFQYYEKEERGRGNFPDRFSARQFPNYSSELNVNALLLGDSALYLCASSETATNEKLFFGSGTQLSVL.

This sequence joins TRBV6-5 and TRBJ1-1; D ambiguous. This CDR3 has 13 residues. Per germline, CDR1 MNHEY and CDR2 SVGAGI. The V end was cut by 0 bases, the J end by 0 bases, with 2 bases between. CDR3 sequence reads: CASSYSMNTEAFF. The DNA of the CDR3 is TGTGCCAGCAGTTACTCAATGAACACTGAAGCTTTCTTT.

The chain combines TRBV24-1 with TRBJ2-7; 10 positions match TRBD1. The V gene's germline CDR1 is KGHDR and CDR2 SFDVKD. The junction had 7 bases not matched to a gene; V was cut back by 9 bases and J by 0 bases. The CDR3 is 15 residues long. The CDR3 sequence is CATSQGDRGSYEQYF. The CDR3 DNA reads TGTGCCACCTCCCAGGGGGACAGGGGCTCCTACGAGCAGTACTTC.

The chain recombines TRBV4-3 with TRBJ2-2; 11 bases agree with TRBD2. The V segment lost 1 base and the J segment 4 bases; nucleotides outside the gene matches: 5. Germline CDR1 LGHNA, CDR2 YSLEER. The CDR3 is 17 residues long. The CDR3: CASSQATSGVGTGELFF. CDR3 nucleotides: TGCGCCAGCAGCCAAGCGACTAGCGGGGTAGGCACCGGGGAGCTGTTTTTT.

The rearrangement links TRBV6-2 or TRBV6-3 to TRBJ1-1, with D hard to call. The germline V gene encodes CDR1 MNHEY and CDR2 SVGEGT. V was clipped by 1 base and J by 7 bases, with 7 bases between them. CDR3 size: 12 residues. Here the CDR3 reads CASSYYTGEAFF. The CDR3 coding sequence is TGTGCCAGCAGTTACTACACGGGTGAAGCTTTCTTT.

This sequence joins TRBV2 and TRBJ2-5; 8 bases fit TRBD1. The J segment lost 3 bases and the V segment lost 7 bases, leaving 1 base of the junction unmatched. The CDR3 is 12 amino acids. CDR1 is SNHLY and CDR2 is FYNNEI in the germline V gene. The CDR3 DNA reads TGTGCCAGCAAACAGGGGGAAGAGACCCAGTACTTC. Protein sequence: CASKQGEETQYF. Looking up the rest from reference TRBV2 and TRBJ2-5 gives the full variable domain: EPEVTQTPSHQVTQMGQEVILRCVPISNHLYFYWYRQILGQKVEFLVSFYNNEISEKSEIFDDQFSVERPDGSNFTLKIRSTKLEDSAMYFCASKQGEETQYFGPGTRLLVL.

The gene calls are TRBV29-1 and TRBJ2-3, with TRBD2 matching over 7 bases. There are 15 residues in the CDR3. The trim removed 8 bases at V and 2 bases at J, leaving 13 bases unmatched. Per the germline V gene, CDR1 is SQVTM and CDR2 is ANQGSEA. The chain's CDR3 is CSSRGEGGDTDTQYF. The CDR3 coding sequence is TGCAGCTCACGCGGGGAGGGAGGAGACACAGATACGCAGTATTTT.

The J gene is TRBJ1-1, the V gene TRBV6-5; D is unclear. Germline loops: CDR1 MNHEY, CDR2 SVGAGI. This CDR3 spans 14 amino acids. The ends were cut back, 7 bases at V and 0 bases at J, with 12 bases in the middle. CDR3 residues: CASTWGIMNTEAFF. DNA for the CDR3: TGTGCCAGCACGTGGGGAATCATGAACACTGAAGCTTTCTTT.

The chain combines TRBV24-1 with TRBJ2-2, with D tentatively TRBD1 (6 bases). Deletions cut 0 bases from V and 4 bases from J, with 14 bases between. Germline CDR1 KGHDR, CDR2 SFDVKD. There are 17 residues in the CDR3. The CDR3 sequence is CATSDLAGVGVTGELFF. DNA of the CDR3: TGTGCCACCAGTGATTTGGCAGGGGTCGGTGTCACCGGGGAGCTGTTTTTT.

The genes are TRBV27 and TRBJ2-7; 9 bases match TRBD2. The CDR3 has 17 residues. The junction had 12 bases not matched to a gene; V was cut back by 3 bases and J by 3 bases. CDR1 is MNHEY and CDR2 is SMNVEV in the germline V gene (reference sequence). The CDR3 DNA follows: TGTGCCAGCAGTTTGCTCCTTAGCGGGGGAACATACTACGAGCAGTACTTC. Its protein product is CASSLLLSGGTYYEQYF.

The chain recombines TRBV2 with TRBJ2-2; D unclear. The CDR3 loop spans 12 amino acids. Germline V gives CDR1 SNHLY, CDR2 FYNNEI. Deletions cut 4 bases from V and 7 bases from J, with 7 bases between. The CDR3 DNA reads as TGTGCCAGCAGTGGGGCCTACGGGGAGCTGTTTTTT. This gives the protein CASSGAYGELFF. The whole variable domain, remainder taken from reference TRBV2 and TRBJ2-2, is EPEVTQTPSHQVTQMGQEVILRCVPISNHLYFYWYRQILGQKVEFLVSFYNNEISEKSEIFDDQFSVERPDGSNFTLKIRSTKLEDSAMYFCASSGAYGELFFGEGSRLTVL.

CDR3 loop: CASSIFGQGKTGNTIYF. DNA of the CDR3: TGTGCCAGTAGTATATTCGGACAGGGGAAGACTGGAAACACCATATATTTT. The chain is built from TRBV19 and TRBJ1-3; 9 positions agree with TRBD1. The V segment lost 2 bases and the J segment 2 bases; nucleotides outside the gene matches: 7. Germline CDR1 reads LNHDA; CDR2 reads SQIVND (reference sequence). CDR3 length equals 17 residues.

V gene TRBV28 combines with J gene TRBJ2-1; no reliable D call. The V and J ends lost 4 bases and 11 bases respectively, with 21 bases between them. CDR3 length: 15 residues. The germline V gene encodes CDR1 MDHEN and CDR2 SYDVKM. CDR3 region: CASSSLETRAIKQFF. For the CDR3, the DNA is TGTGCCAGCAGTTCCCTTGAGACACGGGCTATTAAGCAGTTCTTC.

This sequence joins TRBV27 and TRBJ1-2; D may be TRBD1 (5 bases). This CDR3 region has 12 residues. Per germline, CDR1 MNHEY and CDR2 SMNVEV (reference sequence). V lost 3 bases and J lost 8, with 10 bases in between. The chain's CDR3 is CASSFLGGGYTF. The CDR3 DNA reads TGTGCCAGCAGTTTCTTGGGGGGGGGCTACACCTTC.

The chain employs TRBV9 and TRBJ1-2, with a possible D match to TRBD1 (5 bases). The CDR3 has 16 amino acids. In germline, CDR1 is SGDLS, CDR2 YYNGEE. Trimming shortened V by 0 bases and J by 2 bases, and 14 bases separated the two germline ends. The CDR3 protein is CASSVGLEGRNYGYTF. CDR3 nucleotide sequence: TGTGCCAGCAGCGTAGGGCTGGAGGGGCGAAACTATGGCTACACCTTC. The full variable domain, rest sourced from reference TRBV9 and TRBJ1-2, is DSGVTQTPKHLITATGQRVTLRCSPRSGDLSVYWYQQSLDQGLQFLIQYYNGEERAKGNILERFSAQQFPDLHSELNLSSLELGDSALYFCASSVGLEGRNYGYTFGSGTRLTVV.

The chain employs TRBV24-1 and TRBJ2-3; D perhaps matches TRBD1 (6 bases). The CDR3 loop spans 13 amino acids. Trimming shortened V by 10 bases and J by 2 bases, and 12 bases separated the two germline ends. Germline CDR1 KGHDR, CDR2 SFDVKD. CDR3 loop: CATGTPNTDTQYF. CDR3 sequence (DNA): TGTGCCACTGGGACACCAAACACAGATACGCAGTATTTT.

The rearrangement joins TRBV6-5 to TRBJ1-1; D remains unclear. CDR3 length: 13 residues. V shed 2 bases and J shed 5 bases, with 9 bases lying between them. Germline V gene data show CDR1 as MNHEY and CDR2 as SVGAGI. The CDR3 nucleotides are TGTGCCAGCAGTTACCCGGCGGGTACTGAAGCTTTCTTT. It specifies CASSYPAGTEAFF.

This chain links TRBV4-3 with TRBJ2-7; D is ambiguous. V was trimmed by 4 bases and J by 1 base, leaving 11 bases between them. This CDR3 is built from 14 residues. The germline V gene encodes CDR1 LGHNA and CDR2 YSLEER. The CDR3 region has the DNA TGCGCCAGCAGCCTCGACATTCTATCCTACGAGCAGTACTTC. Translation: CASSLDILSYEQYF.

The chain employs TRBV12-3 or TRBV12-4 and TRBJ1-2, with 9 positions matching TRBD1. The CDR3 totals 13 residues. J gave up 11 bases and V 3 bases, and 7 bases lay outside the gene matches. The DNA of the CDR3 is TGTGCCAGCAGTTTTCGGGACAGGGCTCGGTACACCTTC. This sequence encodes CASSFRDRARYTF.

The J gene is TRBJ1-5, the V gene TRBV6-5, with a weak D call TRBD1 (6 bases). The CDR3 has 15 amino acids. CDR1 is MNHEY, CDR2 SVGAGI, per germline. Trimming removed 5 bases at V and 0 bases at J, with 11 bases between. The CDR3 nucleotides are TGTGCCAGCAGTACCCGACAGGTTAGCAATCAGCCCCAGCATTTT. Its translation is CASSTRQVSNQPQHF.

In its sample, this clone was seen a few times. This chain joins TRBV6-6 and TRBJ1-1, with D maybe TRBD1 (6 bases). The CDR3 covers 14 residues. Trimming took 7 bases from V and 4 from J, leaving 16 bases between them. Per the germline V gene, CDR1 is MNHNY and CDR2 is SVGAGI (reference sequence). DNA for the CDR3: TGTGCCAGCACTTTACAGGGATGGGCCACTGAAGCTTTCTTT. This encodes CASTLQGWATEAFF.

This clone was counted a few times. The V gene is TRBV7-2, the J gene TRBJ2-5; TRBD1 aligns across 9 bases. This CDR3 contains 13 residues. Germline CDR1 is SGHTA and CDR2 is FQGNSA. J gave up 6 bases and V 4 bases, and 3 bases lay outside the gene matches. Here the CDR3 DNA reads TGTGCCAGCAGCTCTGGGACAGGGAAGACCCAGTACTTC. It codes for CASSSGTGKTQYF.

The chain recombines TRBV12-5 with TRBJ2-1; tentatively, D is TRBD1 or TRBD2 (6 bases each). The CDR3 runs to 14 residues. Germline CDR1 reads LGHNT; CDR2 reads FRNRAP. The V and J ends lost 8 bases and 7 bases respectively, with 18 bases between them. The chain's CDR3 is CASWGEAGTNEQFF. DNA for the CDR3: TGTGCTAGTTGGGGGGAAGCAGGGACAAATGAGCAGTTCTTC.

The chain combines TRBV9 with TRBJ1-5; 9 nucleotides match TRBD1. The CDR3 totals 15 residues. CDR1 and CDR2 (germline): SGDLS, YYNGEE. With V trimmed by 3 bases and J by 2 bases, 3 bases remained unmatched. The CDR3 region has the DNA TGTGCCAGCAGCGCAGGGGACAGGGGCAATCAGCCCCAGCATTTT. Amino acids: CASSAGDRGNQPQHF.

V gene TRBV11-3 combines with J gene TRBJ2-3; no reliable D call. Trimming removed 1 base from V and 0 bases from J, with 14 bases in between. The CDR3 has 17 residues. In germline, CDR1 is SGHNT, CDR2 YENEEA. Here the CDR3 DNA reads TGTGCCAGCAGCTTAGGGGATGGCGGATCTAGCACAGATACGCAGTATTTT. Amino acids: CASSLGDGGSSTDTQYF. Complete variable domain (other parts from reference TRBV11-3 and TRBJ2-3): EAGVVQSPRYKIIEKKQPVAFWCNPISGHNTLYWYLQNLGQGPELLIRYENEEAVDDSQLPKDRFSAERLKGVDSTLKIQPAELGDSAVYLCASSLGDGGSSTDTQYFGPGTRLTVL.

This chain uses TRBV19 with TRBJ1-2, with 8 bases lining up with TRBD1. The CDR3 sequence is 15 residues long. Germline V gives CDR1 LNHDA, CDR2 SQIVND (reference sequence). J lost 1 base, V lost 3 bases, and 4 bases had no gene match. This CDR3 is CASSMGTGGNYGYTF. The CDR3 region has the DNA TGTGCCAGTAGTATGGGGACAGGCGGTAACTATGGCTACACCTTC. Drawing the rest from reference TRBV19 and TRBJ1-2, the complete variable domain is DGGITQSPKYLFRKEGQNVTLSCEQNLNHDAMYWYRQDPGQGLRLIYYSQIVNDFQKGDIAEGYSVSREKKESFPLTVTSAQKNPTAFYLCASSMGTGGNYGYTFGSGTRLTVV.

A few counts support this clone. The chain carries TRBV19 and TRBJ2-2; D uncertain. V dropped 1 base and J dropped 0 bases, with 3 bases sitting between them. From germline, CDR1 is LNHDA and CDR2 SQIVND (reference sequence). The CDR3 extends over 14 amino acids. This chain's CDR3 is CASSIVTNTGELFF. In DNA, the CDR3 is TGTGCCAGTAGTATAGTGACGAACACCGGGGAGCTGTTTTTT.

This clone appeared a few times. The chain carries TRBV4-3 and TRBJ1-2; no clear D. There are 14 residues in the CDR3. Germline V lookup: CDR1 LGHNA, CDR2 YSLEER. V was trimmed by 0 bases and J by 1 base, leaving 6 bases between them. CDR3 region: CASSQEAVNYGYTF. CDR3 bases: TGCGCCAGCAGCCAAGAAGCAGTTAACTATGGCTACACCTTC.

J is TRBJ2-5 and V is TRBV2; tentatively, D is TRBD1 (6 bases). The length of the CDR3 is 15 residues. The V end lost 2 bases, the J end lost 5 bases, and 15 bases lay between the germline ends. Germline CDR1 is SNHLY and CDR2 is FYNNEI. The CDR3: CASSEKTGQGETQYF. For the CDR3, the DNA is TGTGCCAGCAGTGAAAAGACAGGACAAGGGGAGACCCAGTACTTC.

The chain links TRBV6-5 to TRBJ2-5; the D call may be TRBD1 or TRBD2 (6 bases each). CDR3 length equals 15 residues. Germline V gene data show CDR1 as MNHEY and CDR2 as SVGAGI. V was pared by 2 bases and J by 1 base, with 11 bases between. The CDR3 DNA follows: TGTGCCAGCAGTTACACGGGGGCTCCCCAAGAGACCCAGTACTTC. Translation gives CASSYTGAPQETQYF.

The chain couples TRBV5-6 to TRBJ2-2; D remains unclear. Germline V lookup: CDR1 SGHDT, CDR2 YYEEEE. V was cut by 3 bases and J by 5 bases, with 14 bases left in between. The CDR3 sequence is 15 residues long. Here the CDR3 reads CASSSSRGRTGELFF. The CDR3 bases are TGTGCCAGCAGCTCCTCTCGAGGACGGACCGGGGAGCTGTTTTTT. Supplemented by reference TRBV5-6 and TRBJ2-2, the full variable domain reads DAGVTQSPTHLIKTRGQQVTLRCSPKSGHDTVSWYQQALGQGPQFIFQYYEEEERQRGNFPDRFSGHQFPNYSSELNVNALLLGDSALYLCASSSSRGRTGELFFGEGSRLTVL.